Listed here are 19 T cell receptor beta chains from one sample, sequenced in a study of identical twins. MiXCR, run by TCRdb on the 5' RACE reads, gives a single entry per CDR3 protein. The table has hundreds of thousands of distinct CDR3 sequences, about 20% seen once. Another study also made use of these data, one on T cells expressing NK-cell markers.

Sequencing was performed on PBMCs. Every receptor here comes from a woman aged 18-29 years in good health.

V and J are TRBV20-1 and TRBJ2-7; 7 bases match TRBD2. V dropped 4 bases and J dropped 3; count of bases not matched to a gene: 9. CDR1 is DFQATT, CDR2 SNEGSKA, per germline (reference sequence). CDR3 length: 14 amino acids. Here the CDR3 reads CSATLGGGDYEQYF. The CDR3 DNA follows: TGCAGTGCTACCCTGGGGGGGGGGGACTACGAGCAGTACTTC.

The CDR3 here is CASSLGLAAVDEQFF. CDR3 nucleotides: TGCGCCAGCAGCTTAGGACTAGCGGCCGTCGATGAGCAGTTCTTC. The chain is built from TRBV5-1 and TRBJ2-1; the match to TRBD2 covers 10 bases. Germline loops: CDR1 SGHRS, CDR2 YFSETQ. V was pared by 2 bases and J by 8 bases, with 7 bases of the junction left unmatched. This CDR3 contains 15 residues. Full variable domain (outside the CDR3, taken from reference TRBV5-1 and TRBJ2-1): KAGVTQTPRYLIKTRGQQVTLSCSPISGHRSVSWYQQTPGQGLQFLFEYFSETQRNKGNFPGRFSGRQFSNSRSEMNVSTLELGDSALYLCASSLGLAAVDEQFFGPGTRLTVL.

The table lists this clonotype with a few counts. This chain joins TRBV12-3 or TRBV12-4 and TRBJ1-1; the D gene is possibly TRBD1 (5 bases). The CDR3 runs to 14 residues. The V and J ends lost 7 bases and 4 bases respectively, with 16 bases between them. The CDR3 protein is CASTSNGGFTEAFF. The CDR3 DNA follows: TGTGCCAGCACCTCTAATGGGGGATTCACTGAAGCTTTCTTT.

The chain links TRBV20-1 to TRBJ1-2; no clear D gene. Per the germline V gene, CDR1 is DFQATT and CDR2 is SNEGSKA (reference sequence). Trimming left V 5 bases short and J 13 bases short, with 11 bases between. This CDR3 spans 9 amino acids. CDR3 loop: CSAGVSGTF. The DNA of the CDR3 is TGCAGTGCTGGGGTCTCGGGCACCTTC.

This clonotype was counted between two and nine times. This chain uses TRBV10-3 with TRBJ2-2, with D tentatively TRBD2 (5 bases). The CDR3 runs 11 residues. V lost 10 bases, J lost 7 bases, and 10 bases lay in between. CDR1 and CDR2 from the germline V gene are ENHRY and SYGVKD. The DNA for the CDR3 is TGTGCCACCGGACTGTTCGGGGAGCTGTTTTTT. It codes for CATGLFGELFF.

This chain uses TRBV7-2 with TRBJ2-2; 7 bases fit TRBD2. The CDR3 extends over 16 amino acids. V lost 7 bases, J lost 2 bases, and 10 bases stayed unmatched. Per the germline V gene, CDR1 is SGHTA and CDR2 is FQGNSA. The CDR3 DNA follows: TGTGCCAGCACCCCCGGGGGGAGAGTTAACACCGGGGAGCTGTTTTTT. It is translated as CASTPGGRVNTGELFF. Full variable domain (rest looked up from reference TRBV7-2 and TRBJ2-2): GAGVSQSPSNKVTEKGKDVELRCDPISGHTALYWYRQSLGQGLEFLIYFQGNSAPDKSGLPSDRFSAERTGGSVSTLTIQRTQQEDSAVYLCASTPGGRVNTGELFFGEGSRLTVL.

This clonotype appeared a few times. V usage is TRBV5-1 and J usage is TRBJ2-7; either TRBD1 or TRBD2 may supply D (6 bases each). V was pared by 3 bases and J by 0 bases, with 13 bases between. This CDR3 is built from 15 residues. Germline V gives CDR1 SGHRS, CDR2 YFSETQ. The CDR3 DNA sequence: TGCGCCAGCAGCTATGGGGGGCCCAGCTCCTACGAGCAGTACTTC. This encodes CASSYGGPSSYEQYF.

The chain is built from TRBV16 and TRBJ1-2; TRBD1 might be the D (6 bases). This CDR3 spans 13 amino acids. V shed 0 bases and J shed 7 bases, with 9 bases lying between them. Germline values: CDR1 KGHSY, CDR2 FQNENV. For the CDR3, the DNA is TGTGCCAGCAGCCAATCTCCAGGGGCTGGCTACACCTTC. Translating gives CASSQSPGAGYTF.

V usage is TRBV6-1 and J usage is TRBJ2-1, with 8 bases lining up with TRBD2. After removal of 8 bases from V and 8 bases from J, the junction contained 14 bases not matched to a gene. Germline values: CDR1 MNHNS, CDR2 SASEGT. The CDR3 is 15 amino acids. The CDR3 DNA reads TGTGCCAGCTGTCCCAAGCGGGAGAGGGCCTATGAGCAGTTCTTC. It yields the protein CASCPKRERAYEQFF.

This clonotype has just a few counts. The chain carries TRBV12-3 or TRBV12-4 and TRBJ2-1; the D gene is possibly TRBD2 (6 bases). This CDR3 is 18 amino acids long. V was clipped by 2 bases and J by 3 bases, with 20 bases between them. DNA for the CDR3: TGTGCCAGCAGTTTAAGGGTCCGGGGGTGGGGGGTCTACAATGAGCAGTTCTTC. This gives the protein CASSLRVRGWGVYNEQFF.

The rearrangement joins TRBV7-8 to TRBJ2-3; 8 bases match TRBD2. With 1 base clipped from V and 1 base from J, the junction kept 4 bases outside the gene matches. CDR3 length equals 16 residues. Germline loops: CDR1 SGHVS, CDR2 FQNEAQ. DNA of the CDR3: TGTGCCAGCAGCTTAGGAAATAGCGGGGGCACAGATACGCAGTATTTT. The encoded protein is CASSLGNSGGTDTQYF.

V usage is TRBV20-1 and J usage is TRBJ1-1; 8 bases agree with TRBD1. The CDR3 sequence is 14 residues long. V shed 2 bases, J shed 3 bases, and the junction held 5 bases outside the gene matches. Germline loops: CDR1 DFQATT, CDR2 SNEGSKA (reference sequence). Written as DNA, the CDR3 is TGCAGTGCTAGACCCCGGACAGGGTACACTGAAGCTTTCTTT. It is translated as CSARPRTGYTEAFF.

The rearrangement links TRBV12-3 or TRBV12-4 to TRBJ2-1, with D tentatively TRBD1 (5 bases). Trimming removed 2 bases at V and 7 bases at J, with 12 bases between. This CDR3 has 14 residues. The CDR3 coding sequence is TGTGCCAGCAGTTTACCGCAGGGTTGGAATGAGCAGTTCTTC. Its protein is CASSLPQGWNEQFF.

The rearrangement links TRBV12-3 or TRBV12-4 to TRBJ1-2; D is possibly TRBD1 (5 bases). Trimming removed 5 bases from V and 5 bases from J, with 12 bases in between. CDR3 size: 13 residues. The CDR3 nucleotides are TGTGCCAGCAGTCGGGGCCGGACGTATGGCTACACCTTC. It translates to CASSRGRTYGYTF.

This clonotype occurred many times. V gene TRBV14 combines with J gene TRBJ2-7, with D possibly TRBD1 on 6 matching bases. CDR1 SGHDN and CDR2 FVKESK come from the germline V gene. Trimming cost V 9 bases and J 4 bases, with 10 bases left between them. The CDR3 is 11 amino acids. The CDR3 sequence: CASSDRYEQYF. CDR3 DNA sequence: TGTGCCAGTTCGGACAGATACGAGCAGTACTTC.

V usage is TRBV6-2 or TRBV6-3 and J usage is TRBJ2-1; D remains ambiguous. This CDR3 spans 16 amino acids. The germline V and J ends were trimmed by 0 bases and 6 bases, with 15 bases remaining between them. Germline CDR1 MNHEY, CDR2 SVGEGT. CDR3 sequence (DNA): TGTGCCAGCAGTTACTCGGGTTCCCCGTTGATCAATGAGCAGTTCTTC. Protein: CASSYSGSPLINEQFF.

Only a few counts were recorded for this clonotype. The chain links TRBV20-1 to TRBJ2-7; maybe TRBD2 (6 bases). The CDR3 spans 15 residues. V was shortened by 4 bases and J by 2 bases, with 18 bases between the two germline ends. Per the germline V gene, CDR1 is DFQATT and CDR2 is SNEGSKA (reference sequence). CDR3 sequence (DNA): TGCAGTGCTAATTTGCCCGGGAGTTCTACCTACGAGCAGTACTTC. This sequence encodes CSANLPGSSTYEQYF.

CDR3 in DNA: TGTGCCGGGGTCGGTCGCGGGCTATACACAGATACGCAGTATTTT. Amino acids: CAGVGRGLYTDTQYF. This chain joins TRBV2 and TRBJ2-3; D is perhaps TRBD2 (5 bases). CDR1 and CDR2 from the germline V gene are SNHLY and FYNNEI. V lost 11 bases and J lost 2, with 20 bases in between. This CDR3 region has 15 residues.

The table lists this clonotype with a few counts. V and J are TRBV29-1 and TRBJ2-1; no clear D gene. V was clipped by 3 bases and J by 4 bases, with 4 bases between them. Germline V gene lookup returns CDR1 SQVTM and CDR2 ANQGSEA. This CDR3 is 11 amino acids long. CDR3 nucleotide sequence: TGCAGCGTTGAGGAGTACAATGAGCAGTTCTTC. This gives the protein CSVEEYNEQFF.